This TCR beta chain was captured by sequencing in a study of graft-versus-host responses after intestinal transplantation. About the study: The whole recipient group had anti-thymocyte globulin induction followed by tacrolimus and steroids for around 3 years. Overall study findings and caveats: Recipient bone marrow held GvH clones, some seen earlier in ileum or blood.

The repertoire was sequenced with immunoSEQ multiplex PCR; TCRdb's copy has only in-frame clones and lacks some. The data contain tens of thousands of clones, around 92% of them singletons. The CDR3 covers 16 residues. Germline CDR1 reads SGHAT; CDR2 reads FQNNGV. The junction had 14 bases not matched to a gene; V was cut back by 5 bases and J by 5 bases. There are a few counts of this clone. Its cognate antigen is unknown. The receptor's source is a human donor who received an intestinal transplant. V usage is TRBV11-2 and J usage is TRBJ2-5; 7 bases agree with TRBD1. The source material was unstimulated CD4+ T cells sorted from spleen or lymph node cells, sampled before intestinal transplant. Written as DNA, the CDR3 is TGTGCCAGCAGCGCAACAGGGGCTTTCCCCCAGGAGACCCAGTACTTC. Translation: CASSATGAFPQETQYF.